These 26 T cell receptor beta chains were sequenced from one sample in a study of blood T cell repertoires in COVID-19. Measured with immunoSEQ multiplex PCR; TCRdb has only the in-frame clones, and not every one. The profile shows 75,000 to 85,000 clones, roughly four fifths of them singletons. The sequencing sample was made of peripheral blood. All receptors come from a human donor in a cohort sampled during active COVID-19.

This clone has just a few counts. The rearrangement links TRBV7-3 to TRBJ2-5; 11 nucleotides line up with TRBD2. V shed 3 bases and J 4 bases; nucleotides not matched to a gene: 4. Germline V gene data show CDR1 as SGHTA and CDR2 as FQGTGA. The CDR3 consists of 15 residues. CDR3 loop: CASSFSGGVRETQYF. The CDR3 DNA is TGTGCCAGCAGCTTTAGCGGGGGGGTACGAGAGACCCAGTACTTC.

The CDR3 DNA is TGTGCCAGCAGCTTAGATGGGGCTACTGGAAACACCATATATTTT. This codes for CASSLDGATGNTIYF. The rearrangement joins TRBV7-8 to TRBJ1-3, with D perhaps matching TRBD1 (5 bases). V lost 1 base and J 2 bases, leaving 9 bases between the germline ends. This CDR3 contains 15 residues. Germline V gene sequence: CDR1 SGHVS, CDR2 FQNEAQ.

The genes are TRBV9 and TRBJ1-2; the D gene is possibly TRBD1 (6 bases). The CDR3 sequence is 15 residues long. CDR1 and CDR2 from the germline V gene are SGDLS and YYNGEE. V lost 4 bases and J 2 bases, leaving 15 bases between the germline ends. CDR3 in amino acids: CASSPQITGNYGYTF. DNA for the CDR3: TGTGCCAGCAGCCCGCAAATCACAGGGAACTATGGCTACACCTTC.

The chain couples TRBV5-6 to TRBJ2-4; the D gene is possibly TRBD1 (6 bases). Germline CDR1 and CDR2: SGHDT and YYEEEE. This CDR3 comprises 17 residues. V was pared by 0 bases and J by 4 bases, with 17 bases between. The CDR3, as DNA: TGTGCCAGCAGCTTGGGATTAGCCGGGACACAAAAAAACATTCAGTACTTC. Translation: CASSLGLAGTQKNIQYF.

This clone was seen once. The chain links TRBV6-2 or TRBV6-3 to TRBJ1-5; 9 bases fit TRBD1. The CDR3 covers 18 residues. V trimming: 0 bases; J trimming: 3 bases; junction bases outside the gene matches: 9. CDR1 is MNHEY and CDR2 is SVGEGT in the germline V gene. The CDR3 protein is CASSYSSPTGGANQPQHF. The DNA for the CDR3 is TGTGCCAGCAGTTACTCGTCGCCGACAGGGGGTGCCAATCAGCCCCAGCATTTT.

This clone occurred a few times. The V call is TRBV30, the J call TRBJ1-1; D is perhaps TRBD1 (5 bases). V was trimmed by 0 bases and J by 1 base, leaving 12 bases between them. Per the germline V gene, CDR1 is GTSNPN and CDR2 is SVGIG (reference sequence). This CDR3 spans 15 amino acids. The CDR3 nucleotides are TGTGCCTGGAGTGTATTGGGGGGTTGGAACACTGAAGCTTTCTTT. This codes for CAWSVLGGWNTEAFF.

The V gene is TRBV10-3, the J gene TRBJ1-1; weak D call: TRBD1 (6 bases). V was trimmed by 2 bases and J by 7 bases, leaving 8 bases between them. CDR3 length: 12 amino acids. Germline loops: CDR1 ENHRY, CDR2 SYGVKD. The CDR3 loop reads CAISERQDEAFF. The CDR3 DNA follows: TGTGCCATCAGTGAGAGACAGGATGAAGCTTTCTTT.

J is TRBJ1-2 and V is TRBV4-2, with D possibly TRBD1 on 5 matching bases. The germline V gene has CDR1 LGHNA and CDR2 YNFKEQ. The length of the CDR3 is 14 residues. The germline V and J ends were trimmed by 1 base and 4 bases, with 10 bases remaining between them. The CDR3: CASSQVEDSYGYTF. The CDR3 DNA reads TGTGCCAGCAGCCAAGTTGAAGACAGCTATGGCTACACCTTC.

This chain links TRBV27 with TRBJ1-4; weak D call: TRBD1 (5 bases). CDR3 length: 15 amino acids. The V end lost 1 base, the J end lost 8 bases, and 14 bases lay between the germline ends. Germline assignment: CDR1 MNHEY and CDR2 SMNVEV (reference sequence). DNA of the CDR3: TGTGCCAGCAGTTTATTCCCAGGGTCTTGGGAAAAACTGTTTTTT. Residues: CASSLFPGSWEKLFF.

CDR3 bases: TGTGCCAGCAGCTCTTACAGGGGCTTCGCCTACGAGCAGTACTTC. Its protein product is CASSSYRGFAYEQYF. The chain employs TRBV7-9 and TRBJ2-7; 7 bases fit TRBD1. Germline-derived CDR1 and CDR2 are SEHNR and FQNEAQ (reference sequence). The CDR3 consists of 15 residues. Unmatched junction bases numbered 8, after V lost 4 bases and J lost 2 bases. Together with reference TRBV7-9 and TRBJ2-7, the CDR3 gives the full variable domain: DTGVSQNPRHKITKRGQNVTFRCDPISEHNRLYWYRQTLGQGPEFLTYFQNEAQLEKSRLLSDRFSAERPKGSFSTLEIQRTEQGDSAMYLCASSSYRGFAYEQYFGPGTRLTVT.

This chain links TRBV4-2 with TRBJ2-1, with D tentatively TRBD1 (6 bases). Germline CDR1 is LGHNA and CDR2 is YNFKEQ. The CDR3 length is 16 residues. Trimming took 0 bases from V and 5 from J, leaving 14 bases between them. Written as DNA, the CDR3 is TGTGCCAGCAGCCAAGAAACAGGGTATGTCGACAATGAGCAGTTCTTC. It codes for CASSQETGYVDNEQFF.

This clone was detected only a few times. This chain uses TRBV30 with TRBJ2-7; the match to TRBD2 covers 7 bases. This CDR3 is built from 15 residues. With 0 bases clipped from V and 0 bases from J, the junction kept 5 bases outside the gene matches. Germline CDR1 is GTSNPN and CDR2 is SVGIG (reference sequence). The CDR3 is CAWSVKGTISYEQYF. The DNA of the CDR3 is TGTGCCTGGAGTGTAAAGGGGACTATCTCCTACGAGCAGTACTTC.

The V and J genes are TRBV24-1 and TRBJ1-2; D is unclear. V lost 4 bases to trimming and J lost 4 bases, with 6 bases between them. The CDR3 covers 12 residues. Germline V gives CDR1 KGHDR, CDR2 SFDVKD. The CDR3 sequence is CATSDPVYGYTF. As DNA, the CDR3 is TGTGCCACCAGTGACCCGGTCTATGGCTACACCTTC.

This clone was detected a few times. The V gene is TRBV7-9, the J gene TRBJ1-1; possibly TRBD1 for D (5 bases). This CDR3 has 12 amino acids. Germline V gives CDR1 SEHNR, CDR2 FQNEAQ (reference sequence). The V gene lost 7 bases and the J gene lost 10 bases, with 16 bases spanning the gap. CDR3 sequence: CASTPGGLGAFF. For the CDR3, the DNA is TGTGCCAGCACCCCGGGGGGATTGGGAGCTTTCTTT.

This chain uses TRBV7-8 with TRBJ2-1, with 10 bases aligning to TRBD1. The CDR3 covers 16 residues. The V gene's germline CDR1 is SGHVS and CDR2 FQNEAQ. The ends lost 1 base at V and 9 bases at J; junction bases unmatched: 9. CDR3 sequence: CASSLGTGTGDSEQFF. CDR3 DNA sequence: TGTGCCAGCAGCTTAGGTACCGGGACAGGGGACAGTGAGCAGTTCTTC.

This chain uses TRBV5-5 with TRBJ1-1; possible D gene TRBD1, 6 bases. V was cut by 3 bases and J by 5 bases, with 14 bases left in between. CDR1 and CDR2 from the germline V gene are SGHKS and YYEKEE (reference sequence). The CDR3 spans 14 residues. The CDR3 region is CASSWGTRTTEAFF. The CDR3 DNA reads TGTGCCAGCAGCTGGGGGACACGGACGACTGAAGCTTTCTTT.

V usage is TRBV7-9 and J usage is TRBJ1-6; tentatively, D is TRBD1 (5 bases). With 5 bases removed from V and 5 bases from J, the gap between germline ends came to 16 bases. Germline loops: CDR1 SEHNR, CDR2 FQNEAQ (reference sequence). The length of the CDR3 is 16 residues. In DNA, the CDR3 is TGTGCCAGCAGCCGGCGGCAGGGCTCAGATAATTCACCCCTCCACTTT. It encodes CASSRRQGSDNSPLHF. Filled out from reference TRBV7-9 and TRBJ1-6, the complete variable domain reads DTGVSQNPRHKITKRGQNVTFRCDPISEHNRLYWYRQTLGQGPEFLTYFQNEAQLEKSRLLSDRFSAERPKGSFSTLEIQRTEQGDSAMYLCASSRRQGSDNSPLHFGNGTRLTVT.

The V and J genes are TRBV29-1 and TRBJ2-7; 10 bases line up with TRBD2. J was trimmed by 5 bases and V by 4 bases; bases with no gene match: 8. In germline, CDR1 is SQVTM, CDR2 ANQGSEA. The CDR3 is 14 amino acids. The CDR3 is CSVAGGLASDEQYF. The CDR3 DNA is TGCAGCGTTGCGGGGGGACTAGCGAGCGACGAGCAGTACTTC.

This chain joins TRBV25-1 and TRBJ2-5, with TRBD2 identical over 7 bases. Looked up from germline, CDR1 is MGHDK and CDR2 is SYGVNS. J gave up 3 bases and V 1 base, and 2 bases lay outside the gene matches. The CDR3 covers 14 residues. The CDR3 region is CASSESGGKETQYF. CDR3 DNA sequence: TGTGCCAGCAGTGAATCGGGGGGAAAAGAGACCCAGTACTTC.

The gene calls are TRBV30 and TRBJ1-1; no definite D call. This CDR3 is 15 amino acids long. Per the germline V gene, CDR1 is GTSNPN and CDR2 is SVGIG (reference sequence). Trimming shortened V by 3 bases and J by 4 bases, and 18 bases separated the two germline ends. The CDR3 protein is CAWSDAVNGITEAFF. The CDR3 region has the DNA TGTGCCTGGAGCGACGCGGTGAATGGTATCACTGAAGCTTTCTTT.

The CDR3 bases are TGTGCCAGCAGTGACTCTGACAGACGCACTGAAGCTTTCTTT. Residues: CASSDSDRRTEAFF. The chain has TRBV6-4 and TRBJ1-1; TRBD1 might be the D (5 bases). CDR1 is MRHNA and CDR2 is SNTAGT in the germline V gene. Trimming stripped 0 bases from V and 4 bases from J, with 9 bases between. The CDR3 spans 14 residues.

The rearrangement joins TRBV4-1 to TRBJ2-3; the D gene is possibly TRBD2 (5 bases). Trimming took 4 bases from V and 2 from J, leaving 10 bases between them. The length of the CDR3 is 14 residues. The germline gives CDR1 MGHRA, CDR2 YSYEKL. The CDR3: CASSLEGYTDTQYF. CDR3 coding DNA: TGCGCCAGCAGCCTCGAGGGATACACAGATACGCAGTATTTT.

The V and J genes are TRBV5-1 and TRBJ2-6; D is undetermined. The ends were cut back, 4 bases at V and 0 bases at J, with 5 bases in the middle. The V gene's germline CDR1 is SGHRS and CDR2 YFSETQ. The CDR3 covers 14 residues. Written as DNA, the CDR3 is TGCGCCAGCAGCGCGGTCTCTGGGGCCAACGTCCTGACTTTC. This translates into CASSAVSGANVLTF.

The rearrangement joins TRBV6-1 to TRBJ1-2, with D maybe TRBD1 (5 bases). CDR1 is MNHNS, CDR2 SASEGT, per germline. This CDR3 region has 15 residues. Trimming removed 1 base at V and 7 bases at J, with 16 bases between. The CDR3 nucleotides read TGTGCCAGCAGTGAAGGCTTTGGGGCAGGTAGTGGCTACACCTTC. This encodes CASSEGFGAGSGYTF.

In this sample, this clone turned up once. This rearrangement joins TRBV7-2 to TRBJ1-1, with D uncertain. Trimming removed 5 bases at V and 1 base at J, with 11 bases between. This CDR3 is built from 14 residues. The germline CDR1 and CDR2 sequences are SGHTA and FQGNSA. The CDR3, as DNA: TGTGCCAGCAGCCTACAGAACTCGAACACTGAAGCTTTCTTT. Amino acid sequence: CASSLQNSNTEAFF.

This clone showed up just once. This chain connects TRBV7-9 to TRBJ2-2; maybe TRBD2 (5 bases). The CDR3 totals 15 residues. The V and J ends lost 5 bases and 8 bases respectively, with 18 bases between them. Germline assignment: CDR1 SEHNR and CDR2 FQNEAQ (reference sequence). CDR3 bases: TGTGCCAGCAGCCCCCAGGACTTATTAATTGGGGAGCTGTTTTTT. Amino acid sequence: CASSPQDLLIGELFF.